This entry is about one T cell receptor beta chain. Antigen: not known. The data were taken from a study of cytomegalovirus exposure and HLA in healthy donors. General study results and limits: In an earlier analysis, productive rearrangement rates for most beta V segments clustered near 87% or 30%. It was reported that the classifier diagnosed cytomegalovirus status with high specificity and sensitivity in both the original and validation cohorts.

Per germline, CDR1 SGHNT and CDR2 YENEEA. The CDR3 has 16 amino acids. Trimming stripped 1 base from V and 4 bases from J, with 13 bases between. PCR primers comprised 60 Vbeta and 13 Jbeta primers. Profiled with immunoSEQ multiplex PCR; TCRdb holds only in-frame clones, not every one. In the table there are around 99,000 clones, about three quarters of which are singletons. Regarding donors, all were healthy bone marrow donors. The TCR sequence derives from a man aged 25-40 years in good health and CMV-seronegative. The chain uses TRBV11-3 and TRBJ2-2; D may be TRBD2 (7 bases). The sequencing input was PBMCs. CDR3: CASSLAGGQLTGELFF. CDR3 nucleotides: TGTGCCAGCAGCTTAGCGGGGGGACAACTCACCGGGGAGCTGTTTTTT. The whole variable domain, filled in from reference TRBV11-3 and TRBJ2-2, reads EAGVVQSPRYKIIEKKQPVAFWCNPISGHNTLYWYLQNLGQGPELLIRYENEEAVDDSQLPKDRFSAERLKGVDSTLKIQPAELGDSAVYLCASSLAGGQLTGELFFGEGSRLTVL.